The table lists the clone carrying this TCR beta chain with many counts. The source of the sample is a study of T-cell memory formation after mild COVID-19. One entry per CDR3 protein results from TCRdb running MiXCR on the 5' RACE reads. The sample contains approximately 98,000 distinct CDR3 sequences, about 18% of which appear only once. The receptor was isolated from a man aged 18 to 30 who had mild COVID-19 (a few samples of this study predate the infection). Cell type and time point are not known. The sample consisted of PBMCs or a T cell subset sorted from them (not recorded which).

As DNA, the CDR3 is TGCGCCAGCAGCTCCCCTGGGCCAGATACGCAGTATTTT. Amino acids: CASSSPGPDTQYF. This chain links TRBV5-1 with TRBJ2-3; D unclear. Germline V gene sequence: CDR1 SGHRS, CDR2 YFSETQ. The V and J ends lost 3 bases and 4 bases respectively, with 9 bases between them. The CDR3 is 13 residues long.